These 12 T cell receptor beta chains were all obtained from the same sample, sequenced in a study of molecular identifiers for immune sequencing clone quantification. TCRdb reprocessed the PCR reads via MiXCR and lists one record per CDR3 protein. The table includes over 300,000 distinct CDR3 sequences, about a quarter detected once. The sample taken for sequencing was naive CD8+ T cells from blood, with Jurkat cell RNA spiked in. Stated subset: FACS-sorted CD8+CD4-CCR7+CD45RA+ naive T cells. These receptors were obtained from a human donor in good health. Some libraries in this study had Jurkat cell RNA spiked in.

This clonotype was observed many times. This chain links TRBV7-3 with TRBJ2-3; no clear D gene. V was pared by 6 bases and J by 0 bases, with 7 bases between. Germline assignment: CDR1 SGHTA and CDR2 FQGTGA. The CDR3 length is 13 residues. CDR3 nucleotides: TGTGCCAGCAGTAAGGACAGCACAGATACGCAGTATTTT. Protein sequence: CASSKDSTDTQYF. The variable domain in full, with the rest retrieved from reference TRBV7-3 and TRBJ2-3, is GAGVSQTPSNKVTEKGKYVELRCDPISGHTALYWYRQSLGQGPEFLIYFQGTGAADDSGLPNDRFFAVRPEGSVSTLKIQRTERGDSAVYLCASSKDSTDTQYFGPGTRLTVL.

The chain combines TRBV7-9 with TRBJ2-2; D is uncertain. The germline V gene has CDR1 SEHNR and CDR2 FQNEAQ (reference sequence). This CDR3 has 17 residues. The V end lost 1 base, the J end lost 6 bases, and 18 bases lay between the germline ends. The CDR3 sequence is CASSLVVITRQAGELFF. DNA for the CDR3: TGTGCCAGCAGCTTAGTTGTGATCACCCGACAAGCCGGGGAGCTGTTTTTT.

The rearrangement links TRBV7-9 to TRBJ1-1; D might be TRBD1 (5 bases). V lost 2 bases and J lost 6, with 10 bases in between. Germline CDR1 and CDR2: SEHNR and FQNEAQ (reference sequence). The CDR3 has 13 residues. CDR3 DNA sequence: TGTGCCAGCAGCTTACAGGGAAGTGCTGAAGCTTTCTTT. Translating it yields CASSLQGSAEAFF. Drawing the rest from reference TRBV7-9 and TRBJ1-1, the complete variable domain is DTGVSQNPRHKITKRGQNVTFRCDPISEHNRLYWYRQTLGQGPEFLTYFQNEAQLEKSRLLSDRFSAERPKGSFSTLEIQRTEQGDSAMYLCASSLQGSAEAFFGQGTRLTVV.

This clonotype was detected many times. This rearrangement joins TRBV5-1 to TRBJ1-1; D is unclear. CDR1 and CDR2 from the germline V gene are SGHRS and YFSETQ. This CDR3 is built from 13 residues. V was pared by 7 bases and J by 6 bases, with 16 bases between. The CDR3 protein is CASRFAGSAEAFF. The CDR3 nucleotides are TGCGCCAGCCGATTTGCGGGGTCGGCTGAAGCTTTCTTT.

The chain has TRBV7-2 and TRBJ1-2; maybe TRBD1 (6 bases). V lost 3 bases and J 2 bases, leaving 13 bases between the germline ends. The length of the CDR3 is 15 residues. Germline V CDR1 and CDR2: SGHTA, FQGNSA. The CDR3 region has the DNA TGTGCCAGCAGCTTGGACAGTCTTTTAAACTATGGCTACACCTTC. It codes for CASSLDSLLNYGYTF.

This chain uses TRBV12-3 or TRBV12-4 with TRBJ2-5, with a possible D match to TRBD2 (6 bases). The length of the CDR3 is 17 residues. V was trimmed by 6 bases and J by 2 bases, leaving 22 bases between them. CDR3 amino acids: CASSLGGLARTQETQYF. The CDR3, as DNA: TGTGCCAGCAGCTTGGGCGGGCTAGCGCGAACACAAGAGACCCAGTACTTC.

This clonotype was counted a few times. The chain uses TRBV7-9 and TRBJ2-5; no definite D call. The germline CDR1 and CDR2 sequences are SEHNR and FQNEAQ (reference sequence). V dropped 0 bases and J dropped 3 bases, with 17 bases sitting between them. CDR3 length: 17 amino acids. DNA of the CDR3: TGTGCCAGCAGCTTAGCCTCCGTTGTTTTGGGTAAAGAGACCCAGTACTTC. This translates into CASSLASVVLGKETQYF.

In this sample, this clonotype turned up a few times. The chain uses TRBV6-2 or TRBV6-3 and TRBJ2-6; the D gene is possibly TRBD1 (5 bases). Germline lookup yields CDR1 MNHEY and CDR2 SVGEGT. V was pared by 6 bases and J by 1 base, with 7 bases between. The CDR3 is made up of 14 amino acids. CDR3 nucleotides: TGTGCCAGCAGGACAGAGTCTGGGGCCAACGTCCTGACTTTC. Protein product: CASRTESGANVLTF.

The genes are TRBV20-1 and TRBJ2-2; D ambiguous. Germline V gives CDR1 DFQATT, CDR2 SNEGSKA (reference sequence). Deletions cut 3 bases from V and 4 bases from J, with 15 bases between. CDR3 size: 15 residues. CDR3: CSARALEYGTGELFF. The CDR3 DNA follows: TGCAGTGCTAGGGCTTTGGAGTACGGCACCGGGGAGCTGTTTTTT.

This clonotype occurred once. This CDR3 fails to terminate in the conserved phenylalanine or tryptophan, so it likely reflects a read error. In DNA, the CDR3 is TGCAGCTCCTGGACAGGGAGCCCGGAAGAGCCCCAGTACCTC. Translated: CSSWTGSPEEPQYL. The chain links TRBV29-1 to TRBJ2-5; TRBD1 matches 8 bases. The CDR3 consists of 14 residues. CDR1 SQVTM and CDR2 ANQGSEA come from the germline V gene.

The sample holds a few counts of this clonotype. The CDR3 spells CSYRRGSTDTQYF. CDR3 bases: TGCAGCTACCGGAGAGGAAGCACAGATACGCAGTATTTT. This rearrangement joins TRBV29-1 to TRBJ2-3; the D is unclear. V was shortened by 8 bases and J by 0 bases, with 12 bases between the two germline ends. The CDR3 has 13 residues. The germline V gene has CDR1 SQVTM and CDR2 ANQGSEA.

This clonotype was detected only a few times. The genes are TRBV20-1 and TRBJ1-5; 8 nucleotides align to TRBD1. The germline gives CDR1 DFQATT, CDR2 SNEGSKA (reference sequence). The CDR3 runs to 12 residues. With V trimmed by 5 bases and J by 5 bases, 2 bases remained unmatched. CDR3 region: CSAGQGDQPQHF. CDR3 DNA sequence: TGCAGTGCTGGACAGGGTGATCAGCCCCAGCATTTT.